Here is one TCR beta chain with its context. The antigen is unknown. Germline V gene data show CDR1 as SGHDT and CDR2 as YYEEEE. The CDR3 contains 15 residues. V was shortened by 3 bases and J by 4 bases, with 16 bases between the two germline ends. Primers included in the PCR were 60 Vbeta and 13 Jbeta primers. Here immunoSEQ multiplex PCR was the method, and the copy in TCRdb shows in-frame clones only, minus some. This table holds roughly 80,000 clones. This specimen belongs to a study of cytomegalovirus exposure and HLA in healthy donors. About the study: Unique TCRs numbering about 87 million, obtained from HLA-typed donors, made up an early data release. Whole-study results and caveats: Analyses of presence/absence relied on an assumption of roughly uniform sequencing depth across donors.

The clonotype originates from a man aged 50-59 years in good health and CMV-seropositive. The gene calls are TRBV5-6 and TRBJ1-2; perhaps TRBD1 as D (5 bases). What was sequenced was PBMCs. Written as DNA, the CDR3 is TGTGCCAGCAGCTCATCAGGGCTAAAGGGCTATGGCTACACCTTC. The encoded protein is CASSSSGLKGYGYTF.